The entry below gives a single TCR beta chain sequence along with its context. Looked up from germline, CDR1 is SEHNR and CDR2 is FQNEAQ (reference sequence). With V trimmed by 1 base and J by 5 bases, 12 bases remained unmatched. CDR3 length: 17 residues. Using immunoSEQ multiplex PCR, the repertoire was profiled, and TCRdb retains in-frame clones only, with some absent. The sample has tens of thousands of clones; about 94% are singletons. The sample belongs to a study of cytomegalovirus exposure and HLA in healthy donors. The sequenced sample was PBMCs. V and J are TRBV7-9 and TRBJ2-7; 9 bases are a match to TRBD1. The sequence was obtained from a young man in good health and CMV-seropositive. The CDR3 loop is CASSLVFFSGQGHEQYF. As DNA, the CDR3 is TGTGCCAGCAGCTTAGTTTTCTTTTCGGGACAGGGCCACGAGCAGTACTTC.